The TCR beta chain under discussion was sequenced for a study of CD8+CD57+ T cells in acquired aplastic anemia. The overall study: Isolated CD4+ and CD8+ cells, once sorted, yielded DNA averaging around 3.1 ug. Whole-study findings and limits: Roughly 28 was the count of CD8+ CDR3 sequences that patients shared with controls. Patient and control CD8+ Simpson's diversity was not significantly different.

Profiling that covered TCR beta VDJ and CDR3 relied on genomic DNA as its template. Each CDR3 protein gets one entry after TCRdb re-called the reads with MiXCR. This sample has 150,000 or so distinct CDR3 sequences, with less than 60% found just once. Patients picked for sequencing had shown CD8+CD57+ cell expansion detected by flow cytometry. The CDR3 length is 13 residues. Deletions cut 6 bases from V and 0 bases from J, with 8 bases between. CDR1 is LNHDA and CDR2 is SQIVND in the germline V gene (reference sequence). On this clonotype: Its antigen is unidentified.

This TCR derives from a human donor with aplastic anemia. The chain joins TRBV19 to TRBJ1-2; possible D gene TRBD1, 5 bases. The sequenced sample was sorted CD4+, CD8+, or CD8+CD57+ T cells (not recorded which) from PBMCs. As DNA, the CDR3 is TGTGCCAGTAGGACAGATGCTAACTATGGCTACACCTTC. This encodes CASRTDANYGYTF.